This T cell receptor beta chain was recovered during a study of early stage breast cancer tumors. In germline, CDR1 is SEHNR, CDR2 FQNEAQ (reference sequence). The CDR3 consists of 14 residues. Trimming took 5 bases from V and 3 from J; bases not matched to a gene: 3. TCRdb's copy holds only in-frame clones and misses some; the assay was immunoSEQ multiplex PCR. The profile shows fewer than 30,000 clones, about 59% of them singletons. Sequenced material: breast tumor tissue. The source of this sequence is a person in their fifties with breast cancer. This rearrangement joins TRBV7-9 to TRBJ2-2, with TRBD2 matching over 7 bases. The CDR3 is CASSLGLDTGELFF. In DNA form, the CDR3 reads TGTGCCAGCAGCCTCGGACTAGACACCGGGGAGCTGTTTTTT.